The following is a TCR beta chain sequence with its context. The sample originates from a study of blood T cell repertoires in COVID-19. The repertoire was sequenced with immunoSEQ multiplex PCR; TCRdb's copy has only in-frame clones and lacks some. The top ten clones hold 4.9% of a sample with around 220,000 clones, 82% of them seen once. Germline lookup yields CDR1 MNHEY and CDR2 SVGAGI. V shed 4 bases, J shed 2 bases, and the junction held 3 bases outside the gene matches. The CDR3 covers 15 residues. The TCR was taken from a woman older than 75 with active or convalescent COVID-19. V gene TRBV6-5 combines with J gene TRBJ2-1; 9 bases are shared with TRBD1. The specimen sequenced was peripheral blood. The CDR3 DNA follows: TGTGCCAGCAGTTTAGACAGGGGGGCCTACAATGAGCAGTTCTTC. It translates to CASSLDRGAYNEQFF.